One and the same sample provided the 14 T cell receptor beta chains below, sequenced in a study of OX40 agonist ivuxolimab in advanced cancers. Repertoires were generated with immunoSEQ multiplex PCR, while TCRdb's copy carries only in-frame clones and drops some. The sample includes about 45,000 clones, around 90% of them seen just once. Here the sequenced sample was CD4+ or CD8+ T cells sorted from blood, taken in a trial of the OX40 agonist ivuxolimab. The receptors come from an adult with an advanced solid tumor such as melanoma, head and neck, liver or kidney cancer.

CDR3 bases: TGTGCCAGCAGTGAATTGGTGGATACGCAGTATTTT. Residues: CASSELVDTQYF. J is TRBJ2-3 and V is TRBV6-1; no clear D gene. Germline V gene data show CDR1 as MNHNS and CDR2 as SASEGT. This CDR3 is built from 12 residues. V dropped 2 bases and J dropped 6 bases, with 6 bases sitting between them.

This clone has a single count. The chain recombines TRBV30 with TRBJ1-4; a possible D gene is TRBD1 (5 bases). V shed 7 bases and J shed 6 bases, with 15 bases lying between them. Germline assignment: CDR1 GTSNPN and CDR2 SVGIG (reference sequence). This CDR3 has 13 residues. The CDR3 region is CALRGTWDEKLFF. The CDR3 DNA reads TGTGCCTTACGCGGGACCTGGGATGAAAAACTGTTTTTT.

CDR3 protein: CASGLTVGGELFF. The DNA of the CDR3 is TGTGCTAGTGGTTTAACGGTGGGTGGGGAGCTGTTTTTT. The V and J genes are TRBV12-5 and TRBJ2-2; D remains ambiguous. The CDR3 loop spans 13 amino acids. V shed 3 bases and J shed 8 bases, with 10 bases lying between them. CDR1 is LGHNT, CDR2 FRNRAP, per germline.

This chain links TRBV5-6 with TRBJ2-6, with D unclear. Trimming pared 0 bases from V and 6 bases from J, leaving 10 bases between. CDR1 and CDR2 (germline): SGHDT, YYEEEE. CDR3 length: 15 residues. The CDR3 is CASSLGATEANVLTF. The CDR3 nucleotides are TGTGCCAGCAGCTTGGGGGCCACAGAGGCCAACGTCCTGACTTTC.

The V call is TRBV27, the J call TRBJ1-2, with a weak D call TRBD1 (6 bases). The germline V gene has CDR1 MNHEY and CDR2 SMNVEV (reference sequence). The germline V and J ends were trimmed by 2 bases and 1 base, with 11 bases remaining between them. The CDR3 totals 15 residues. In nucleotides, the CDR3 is TGTGCCAGCAGTTTAAGGGGACACCATAACTATGGCTACACCTTC. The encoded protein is CASSLRGHHNYGYTF.

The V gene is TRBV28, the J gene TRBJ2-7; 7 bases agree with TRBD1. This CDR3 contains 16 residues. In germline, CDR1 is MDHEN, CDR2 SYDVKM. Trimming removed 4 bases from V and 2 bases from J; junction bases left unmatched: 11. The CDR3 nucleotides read TGTGCCAGCAGTTCCCGGACAGGATGGGCGGCCTACGAGCAGTACTTC. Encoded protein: CASSSRTGWAAYEQYF.

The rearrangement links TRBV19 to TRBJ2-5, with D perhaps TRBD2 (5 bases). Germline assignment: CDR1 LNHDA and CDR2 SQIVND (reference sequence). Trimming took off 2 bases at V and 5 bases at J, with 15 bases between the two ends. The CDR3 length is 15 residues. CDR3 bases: TGTGCCAGTAGTATACATGGGGAGATTCGGGAGACCCAGTACTTC. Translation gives CASSIHGEIRETQYF.

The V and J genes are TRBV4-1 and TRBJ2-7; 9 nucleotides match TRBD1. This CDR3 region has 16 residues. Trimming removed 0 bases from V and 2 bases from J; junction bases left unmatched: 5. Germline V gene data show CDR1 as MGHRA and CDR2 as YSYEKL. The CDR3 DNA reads TGCGCCAGCAGCCAAGATCGACAGGGGGGTGCCTACGAGCAGTACTTC. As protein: CASSQDRQGGAYEQYF.

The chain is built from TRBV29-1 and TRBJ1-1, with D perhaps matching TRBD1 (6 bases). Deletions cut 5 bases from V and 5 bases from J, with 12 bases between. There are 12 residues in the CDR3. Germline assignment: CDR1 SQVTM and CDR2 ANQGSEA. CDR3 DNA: TGCAGCGTTCCGGGGGCCGGGACTGAAGCTTTCTTT. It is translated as CSVPGAGTEAFF.

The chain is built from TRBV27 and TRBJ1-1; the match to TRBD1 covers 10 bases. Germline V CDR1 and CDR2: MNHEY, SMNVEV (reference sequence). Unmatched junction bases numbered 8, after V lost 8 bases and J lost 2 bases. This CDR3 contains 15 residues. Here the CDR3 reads CASRDRGLGNTEAFF. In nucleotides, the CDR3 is TGTGCCAGCCGGGACAGGGGTCTTGGAAACACTGAAGCTTTCTTT.

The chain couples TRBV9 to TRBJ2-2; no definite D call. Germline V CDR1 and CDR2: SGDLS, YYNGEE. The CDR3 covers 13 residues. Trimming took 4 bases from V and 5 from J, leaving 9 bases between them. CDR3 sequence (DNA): TGTGCCAGCAGCCCTAGAAGTACCGGGGAGCTGTTTTTT. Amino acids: CASSPRSTGELFF.

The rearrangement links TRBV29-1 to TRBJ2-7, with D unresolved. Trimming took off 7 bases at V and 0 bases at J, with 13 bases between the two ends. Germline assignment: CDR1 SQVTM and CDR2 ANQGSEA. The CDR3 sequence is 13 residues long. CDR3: CSDKKFSSYEQYF. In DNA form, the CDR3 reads TGCAGCGACAAGAAGTTCAGCTCCTACGAGCAGTACTTC.

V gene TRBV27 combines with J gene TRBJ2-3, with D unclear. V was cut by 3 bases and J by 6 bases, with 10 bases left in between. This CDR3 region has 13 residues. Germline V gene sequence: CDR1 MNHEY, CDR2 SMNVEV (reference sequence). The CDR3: CASSLFTGDTQYF. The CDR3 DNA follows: TGTGCCAGCAGTTTGTTCACGGGTGATACGCAGTATTTT.

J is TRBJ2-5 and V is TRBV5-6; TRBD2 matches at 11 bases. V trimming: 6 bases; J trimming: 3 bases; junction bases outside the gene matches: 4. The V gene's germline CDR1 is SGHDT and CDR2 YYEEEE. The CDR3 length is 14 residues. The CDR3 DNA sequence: TGTGCCAGCAACATAGCGGGAGGGAAAGAGACCCAGTACTTC. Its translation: CASNIAGGKETQYF. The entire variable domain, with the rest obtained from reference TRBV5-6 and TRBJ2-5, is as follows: DAGVTQSPTHLIKTRGQQVTLRCSPKSGHDTVSWYQQALGQGPQFIFQYYEEEERQRGNFPDRFSGHQFPNYSSELNVNALLLGDSALYLCASNIAGGKETQYFGPGTRLLVL.